The clone carrying this TCR beta chain was recorded a few times. What it binds is unknown. The sample belongs to a study of molecular identifiers for immune sequencing clone quantification. Overall study results and limits: Clones above 20 RNA copies contained over 98% of effector molecules but under 1% of naive ones. Some 970,000 naive cells reportedly did not prevent detection of spiked Jurkat TCR RNA from one cell.

CDR3 length: 15 residues. Between the trimmed V and J ends, which lost 6 bases and 6 bases, there was a span of 21 bases. The germline gives CDR1 DFQATT, CDR2 SNEGSKA (reference sequence). MiXCR, run by TCRdb on the PCR reads, gives a single entry per CDR3 protein. In the table there are about 510,000 distinct CDR3 sequences, 20% to 25% of which are singletons. The specimen was naive CD8+ T cells from blood, with Jurkat cell RNA spiked in. The subset denotes: FACS-sorted CD8+CD4-CCR7+CD45RA+ naive T cells. J is TRBJ1-5 and V is TRBV20-1, with D uncertain. The receptor comes from a human donor in good health. Some libraries in this study had Jurkat cell RNA spiked in. The CDR3 sequence is CSALAPNKQFQPQHF. CDR3 DNA sequence: TGCAGTGCCCTAGCACCCAATAAACAATTTCAGCCCCAGCATTTT.